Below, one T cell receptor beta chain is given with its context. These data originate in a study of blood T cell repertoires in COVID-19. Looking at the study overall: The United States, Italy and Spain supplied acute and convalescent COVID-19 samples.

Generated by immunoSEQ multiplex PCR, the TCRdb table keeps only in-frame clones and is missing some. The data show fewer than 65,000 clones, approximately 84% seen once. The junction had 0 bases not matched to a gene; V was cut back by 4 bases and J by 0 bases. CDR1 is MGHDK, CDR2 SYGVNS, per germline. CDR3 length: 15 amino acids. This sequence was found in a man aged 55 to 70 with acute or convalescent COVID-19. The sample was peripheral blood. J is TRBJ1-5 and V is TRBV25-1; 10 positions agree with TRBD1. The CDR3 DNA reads TGTGCCAGCAGTGGACAGGGGGCTAGCAATCAGCCCCAGCATTTT. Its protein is CASSGQGASNQPQHF.